This T cell receptor beta chain was captured in a study of blood T cell repertoires in COVID-19. Turning to the study itself: PBMCs, B-cell-depleted T cells, or T cells were the source of the cDNA or gDNA that made up the material.

The V gene's germline CDR1 is MNHEY and CDR2 SVGEGT. With 4 bases removed from V and 6 bases from J, the gap between germline ends came to 24 bases. There are 17 residues in the CDR3. The method was immunoSEQ multiplex PCR; TCRdb's version includes in-frame clones alone and lacks a portion of them. The sample includes approximately 54,000 clones, 90% of them seen just once. The sequence was obtained from a man aged 50 to 60 with acute or convalescent COVID-19. The specimen was peripheral blood. The genes are TRBV6-2 or TRBV6-3 and TRBJ2-5, with D possibly TRBD2 on 8 matching bases. The CDR3 loop reads CASSSPRGREAQKTQYF. DNA of the CDR3: TGTGCCAGCAGTTCGCCGAGGGGGCGGGAGGCGCAGAAGACCCAGTACTTC.